These 11 T cell receptor beta chains came from one sample sequenced in a study of cytomegalovirus exposure and HLA in healthy donors. Profiling relied on immunoSEQ multiplex PCR, and the TCRdb table lists in-frame clones only, not all of them. The sample yields around 120,000 clones, approximately 90% seen once. Sequencing used PBMCs. Every receptor here comes from a man aged 18 to 29 in good health and CMV-seronegative.

The rearrangement joins TRBV18 to TRBJ2-1; the D is unclear. Deletions cut 1 base from V and 0 bases from J, with 10 bases between. Germline V gives CDR1 KGHSH, CDR2 LQKENI. This CDR3 region has 16 residues. CDR3 in amino acids: CASSPHAPGSYNEQFF. The CDR3 nucleotides are TGTGCCAGCTCACCACACGCCCCCGGCTCCTACAATGAGCAGTTCTTC.

In the case of this clone: Different DNA sequences within this sample yield the same CDR3. This chain links TRBV19 with TRBJ1-1, with D possibly being TRBD1 (6 bases). This CDR3 has 14 amino acids. The germline V gene encodes CDR1 LNHDA and CDR2 SQIVND (reference sequence). Deletions cut 2 bases from V and 1 base from J, with 8 bases between. The CDR3 sequence is CASSITGRNTEAFF. Written as DNA, the CDR3 is TGTGCCAGTAGTATAACAGGGCGGAACACTGAAGCTTTCTTT.

This rearrangement joins TRBV5-6 to TRBJ2-1, with TRBD2 matching over 10 bases. Germline CDR1 is SGHDT and CDR2 is YYEEEE. After removal of 5 bases from V and 7 bases from J, the junction contained 9 bases not matched to a gene. This CDR3 comprises 15 residues. The CDR3 sequence is CASSPLAGAGNEQFF. The CDR3 DNA sequence: TGTGCCAGCAGTCCCCTAGCGGGAGCTGGGAATGAGCAGTTCTTC.

This chain connects TRBV7-8 to TRBJ2-3; possibly TRBD2 for D (5 bases). Between the trimmed V and J ends, which lost 8 bases and 2 bases, there was a span of 11 bases. Per germline, CDR1 SGHVS and CDR2 FQNEAQ. The CDR3 contains 13 residues. The CDR3 DNA is TGTGCCAGCTGGACGGAGGTCACAGATACGCAGTATTTT. Amino acids: CASWTEVTDTQYF. The full variable domain, its missing parts supplied by reference TRBV7-8 and TRBJ2-3, is GAGVSQSPRYKVAKRGQDVALRCDPISGHVSLFWYQQALGQGPEFLTYFQNEAQLDKSGLPSDRFFAERPEGSVSTLKIQRTQQEDSAVYLCASWTEVTDTQYFGPGTRLTVL.

The chain couples TRBV27 to TRBJ2-7; the D is unclear. V was trimmed by 0 bases and J by 3 bases, leaving 6 bases between them. This CDR3 comprises 13 residues. CDR1 MNHEY and CDR2 SMNVEV come from the germline V gene (reference sequence). The CDR3 nucleotides are TGTGCCAGCAGTTTATCGGCGGACTACGAGCAGTACTTC. Its translation: CASSLSADYEQYF.

J is TRBJ2-1 and V is TRBV7-9, with 7 bases matching TRBD1. The CDR3 has 14 amino acids. Germline lookup yields CDR1 SEHNR and CDR2 FQNEAQ (reference sequence). The V and J ends lost 5 bases and 7 bases, in that order; junction bases with no gene match: 8. The CDR3 DNA follows: TGTGCCAGCAGCAACAAAGGGGGCAGGAATGAGCAGTTCTTC. Translated, it gives CASSNKGGRNEQFF. The full variable domain, rest sourced from reference TRBV7-9 and TRBJ2-1, is DTGVSQNPRHKITKRGQNVTFRCDPISEHNRLYWYRQTLGQGPEFLTYFQNEAQLEKSRLLSDRFSAERPKGSFSTLEIQRTEQGDSAMYLCASSNKGGRNEQFFGPGTRLTVL.

The chain couples TRBV16 to TRBJ2-3, with TRBD2 matching over 11 bases. V was clipped by 4 bases and J by 5 bases; unmatched bases: 11. Germline lookup yields CDR1 KGHSY and CDR2 FQNENV. The CDR3 contains 17 residues. CDR3 bases: TGTGCCAGCAGCCTGAAGACTAGCGGGGCTGTGGAAGATACGCAGTATTTT. As protein: CASSLKTSGAVEDTQYF.

This chain joins TRBV4-3 and TRBJ1-4; weak D call: TRBD1 (6 bases). The CDR3 length is 15 residues. Trimming shortened V by 4 bases and J by 8 bases, and 17 bases separated the two germline ends. Germline CDR1 LGHNA, CDR2 YSLEER. The CDR3 is CASSRQQGPEEKLFF. DNA for the CDR3: TGCGCCAGCAGCCGACAACAGGGACCCGAAGAAAAACTGTTTTTT.

The chain combines TRBV4-1 with TRBJ2-5; D might be TRBD2 (7 bases). CDR1 is MGHRA and CDR2 is YSYEKL in the germline V gene. The CDR3 has 19 amino acids. V was pared by 4 bases and J by 2 bases, with 26 bases between. CDR3 coding DNA: TGCGCCAGCAGCCTTCTGGCCGCTGCGGGGGCCCTATCTCAAGAGACCCAGTACTTC. Translated, it gives CASSLLAAAGALSQETQYF.

V gene TRBV28 combines with J gene TRBJ1-1, with D uncertain. Between the trimmed V and J ends, which lost 8 bases and 0 bases, there was a span of 13 bases. Germline CDR1 and CDR2: MDHEN and SYDVKM. The CDR3 totals 14 residues. The CDR3 here is CASGEWLMNTEAFF. Here the CDR3 DNA reads TGTGCCAGCGGGGAGTGGCTTATGAACACTGAAGCTTTCTTT.

This chain joins TRBV7-6 and TRBJ2-1, with D perhaps matching TRBD2 (6 bases). The CDR3 loop spans 13 amino acids. Germline V lookup: CDR1 SGHVS, CDR2 FNYEAQ. Trimming took 3 bases from V and 10 from J, leaving 13 bases between them. The CDR3 is CASSLGTREEQFF. DNA for the CDR3: TGTGCCAGCAGCTTGGGAACCCGGGAGGAGCAGTTCTTC.